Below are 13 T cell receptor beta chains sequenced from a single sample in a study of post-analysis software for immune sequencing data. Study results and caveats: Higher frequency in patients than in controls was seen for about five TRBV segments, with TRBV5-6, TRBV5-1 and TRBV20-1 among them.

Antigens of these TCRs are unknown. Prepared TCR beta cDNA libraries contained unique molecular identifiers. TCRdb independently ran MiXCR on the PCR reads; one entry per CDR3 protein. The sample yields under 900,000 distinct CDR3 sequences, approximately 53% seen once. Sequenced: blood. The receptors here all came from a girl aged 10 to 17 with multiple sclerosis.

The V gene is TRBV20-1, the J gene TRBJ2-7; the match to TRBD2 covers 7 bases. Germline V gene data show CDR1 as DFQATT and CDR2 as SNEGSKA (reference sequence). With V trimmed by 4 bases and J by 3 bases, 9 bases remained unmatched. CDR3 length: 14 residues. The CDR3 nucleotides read TGCAGTGCTACCGGGACTAACCTTCACTACGAGCAGTACTTC. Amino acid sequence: CSATGTNLHYEQYF.

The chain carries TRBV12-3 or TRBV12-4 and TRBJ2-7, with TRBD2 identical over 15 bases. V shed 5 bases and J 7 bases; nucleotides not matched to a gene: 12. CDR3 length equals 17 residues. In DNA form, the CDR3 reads TGTGCCAGCAGTGTTGTCGGGACTAGCGGGAGGATGGGGGAGCAGTACTTC. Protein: CASSVVGTSGRMGEQYF.

The CDR3 here is CASSLDGTAVEQFF. CDR3 DNA sequence: TGTGCCAGCAGCTTAGATGGGACAGCGGTAGAGCAGTTCTTC. The rearrangement uses TRBV7-9 and TRBJ2-1; 7 positions match TRBD1. Unmatched junction bases numbered 7, after V lost 1 base and J lost 10 bases. Germline loops: CDR1 SEHNR, CDR2 FQNEAQ (reference sequence). The length of the CDR3 is 14 residues.

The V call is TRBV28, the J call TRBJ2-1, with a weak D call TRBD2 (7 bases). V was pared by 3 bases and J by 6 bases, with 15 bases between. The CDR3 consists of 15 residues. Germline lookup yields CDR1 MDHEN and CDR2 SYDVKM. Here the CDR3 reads CASSLRGGTTNEQFF. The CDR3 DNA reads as TGTGCCAGCAGTTTGAGGGGGGGCACAACCAATGAGCAGTTCTTC.

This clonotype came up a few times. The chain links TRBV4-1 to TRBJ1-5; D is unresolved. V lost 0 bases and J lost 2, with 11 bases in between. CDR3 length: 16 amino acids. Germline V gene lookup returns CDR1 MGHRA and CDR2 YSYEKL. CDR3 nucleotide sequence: TGCGCCAGCAGCCAAGAACTGGAACTGCGCAATCAGCCCCAGCATTTT. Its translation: CASSQELELRNQPQHF.

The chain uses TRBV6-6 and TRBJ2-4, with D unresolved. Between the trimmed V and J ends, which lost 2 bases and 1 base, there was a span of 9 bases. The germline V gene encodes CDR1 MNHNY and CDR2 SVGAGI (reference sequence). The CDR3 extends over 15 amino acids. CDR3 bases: TGTGCCAGCAGTTACCCCCAGGAGGCCAAAAACATTCAGTACTTC. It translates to CASSYPQEAKNIQYF.

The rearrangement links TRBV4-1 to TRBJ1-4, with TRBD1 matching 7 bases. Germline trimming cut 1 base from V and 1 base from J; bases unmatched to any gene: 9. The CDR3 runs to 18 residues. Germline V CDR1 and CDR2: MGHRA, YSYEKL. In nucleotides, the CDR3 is TGCGCCAGCAGCCAAGGCGGGACAGAAGCAAAAACTAATGAAAAACTGTTTTTT. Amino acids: CASSQGGTEAKTNEKLFF.

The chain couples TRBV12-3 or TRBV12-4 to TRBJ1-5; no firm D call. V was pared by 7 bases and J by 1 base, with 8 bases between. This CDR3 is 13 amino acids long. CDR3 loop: CASTHESNQPQHF. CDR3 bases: TGTGCCAGCACCCATGAAAGCAATCAGCCCCAGCATTTT.

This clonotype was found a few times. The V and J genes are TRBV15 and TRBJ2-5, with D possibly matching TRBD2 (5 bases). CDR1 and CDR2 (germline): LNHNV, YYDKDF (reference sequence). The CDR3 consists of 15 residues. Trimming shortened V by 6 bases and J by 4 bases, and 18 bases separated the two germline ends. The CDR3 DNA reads TGTGCCACCAGAGGAAGGGCCCCTGAGGGAGAGACCCAGTACTTC. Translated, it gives CATRGRAPEGETQYF.

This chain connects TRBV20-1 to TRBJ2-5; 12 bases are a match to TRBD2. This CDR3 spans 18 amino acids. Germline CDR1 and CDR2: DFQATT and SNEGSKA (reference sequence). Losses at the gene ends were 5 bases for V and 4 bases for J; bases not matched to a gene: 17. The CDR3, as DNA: TGCAGTGCTTTACTAGCGGGGGGCGTGGGTTTAAGGAGAGAGACCCAGTACTTC. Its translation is CSALLAGGVGLRRETQYF.

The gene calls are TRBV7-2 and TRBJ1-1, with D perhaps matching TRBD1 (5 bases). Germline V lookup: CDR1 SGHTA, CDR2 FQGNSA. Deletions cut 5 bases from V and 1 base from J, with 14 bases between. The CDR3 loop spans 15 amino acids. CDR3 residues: CASSTGPGRNTEAFF. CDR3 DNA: TGTGCCAGCAGCACAGGACCTGGTAGGAACACTGAAGCTTTCTTT.

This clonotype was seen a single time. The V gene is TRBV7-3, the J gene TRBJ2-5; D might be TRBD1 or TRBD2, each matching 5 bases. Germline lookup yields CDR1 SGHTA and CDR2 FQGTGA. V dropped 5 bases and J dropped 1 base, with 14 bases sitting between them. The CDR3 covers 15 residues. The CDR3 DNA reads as TGTGCCAGCAGCCGACGGGGCCGCCTCCAAGAGACCCAGTACTTC. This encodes CASSRRGRLQETQYF.

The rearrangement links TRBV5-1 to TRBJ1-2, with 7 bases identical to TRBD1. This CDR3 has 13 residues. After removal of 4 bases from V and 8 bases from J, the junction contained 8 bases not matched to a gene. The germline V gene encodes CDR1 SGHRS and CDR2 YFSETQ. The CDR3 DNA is TGCGCCAGCAGCCTGACAGGGCCAATGGGCTACACCTTC. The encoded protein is CASSLTGPMGYTF.